Reported below is one TCR beta chain. Its specificity is unknown. The data derive from a study of cytomegalovirus exposure and HLA in healthy donors. J lost 1 base, V lost 0 bases, and 6 bases had no gene match. This CDR3 region has 16 residues. Germline V gives CDR1 SQVTM, CDR2 ANQGSEA. The assay was immunoSEQ multiplex PCR, and TCRdb's table has in-frame clones only and misses some. The sample includes hundreds of thousands of clones, around 78% of them seen just once. Study observations and caveats: It was confirmed in vitro that three of the CMV-associated chains were specific for CMV antigens.

The specimen sequenced was PBMCs. This receptor was obtained from a woman aged 18 to 35 in good health and CMV-seronegative. V is TRBV29-1 and J is TRBJ2-3, with TRBD2 matching over 8 bases. CDR3 coding DNA: TGCAGCGTTGAAGAAGAGGAAGCGGGAGGCACAGATACGCAGTATTTT. It encodes CSVEEEEAGGTDTQYF.